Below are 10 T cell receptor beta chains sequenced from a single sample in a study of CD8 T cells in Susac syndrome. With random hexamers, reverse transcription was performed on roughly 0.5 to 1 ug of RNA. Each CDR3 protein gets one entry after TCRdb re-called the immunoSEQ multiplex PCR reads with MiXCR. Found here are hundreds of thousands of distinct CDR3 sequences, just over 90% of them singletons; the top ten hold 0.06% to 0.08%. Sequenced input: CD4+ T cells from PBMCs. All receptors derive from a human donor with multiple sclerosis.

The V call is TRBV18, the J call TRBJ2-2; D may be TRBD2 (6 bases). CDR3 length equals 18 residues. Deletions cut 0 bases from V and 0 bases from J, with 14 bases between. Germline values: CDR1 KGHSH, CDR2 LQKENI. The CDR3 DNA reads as TGTGCCAGCTCACCACCGGCTAGCGTTGCGTCGAACACCGGGGAGCTGTTTTTT. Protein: CASSPPASVASNTGELFF.

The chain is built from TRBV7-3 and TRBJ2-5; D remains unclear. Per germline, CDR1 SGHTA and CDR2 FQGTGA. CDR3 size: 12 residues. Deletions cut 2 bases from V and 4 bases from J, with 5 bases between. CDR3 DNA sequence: TGTGCCAGCAGCTTACACGGAGAGACCCAGTACTTC. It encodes CASSLHGETQYF.

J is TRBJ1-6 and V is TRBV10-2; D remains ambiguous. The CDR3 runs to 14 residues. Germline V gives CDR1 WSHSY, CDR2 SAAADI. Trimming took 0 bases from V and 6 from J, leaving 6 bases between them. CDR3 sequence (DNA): TGCGCCAGCAGTGAGTCCTGGGGTAATTCACCCCTCCACTTT. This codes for CASSESWGNSPLHF.

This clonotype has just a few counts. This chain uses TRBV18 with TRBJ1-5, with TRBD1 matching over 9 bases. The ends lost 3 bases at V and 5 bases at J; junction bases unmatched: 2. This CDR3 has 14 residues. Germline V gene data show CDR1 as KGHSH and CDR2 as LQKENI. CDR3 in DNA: TGTGCCAGCTCACCCCGGGACAGGGATCAGCCCCAGCATTTT. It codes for CASSPRDRDQPQHF.

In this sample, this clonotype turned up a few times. The CDR3 nucleotides are TGTGCCAGTAGTTCCGGAGTAAACTATGGCTACACCTTC. Its protein product is CASSSGVNYGYTF. The genes are TRBV19 and TRBJ1-2; D is unresolved. Germline V gene lookup returns CDR1 LNHDA and CDR2 SQIVND (reference sequence). V lost 5 bases to trimming and J lost 2 bases, with 9 bases between them. CDR3 length: 13 residues.

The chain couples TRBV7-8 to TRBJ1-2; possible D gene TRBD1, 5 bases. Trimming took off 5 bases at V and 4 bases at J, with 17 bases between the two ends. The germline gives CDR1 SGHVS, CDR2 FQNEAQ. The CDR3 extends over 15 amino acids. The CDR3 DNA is TGTGCCAGCAGCCCGAGTTCGGCAGGGACCTATGGCTACACCTTC. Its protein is CASSPSSAGTYGYTF.

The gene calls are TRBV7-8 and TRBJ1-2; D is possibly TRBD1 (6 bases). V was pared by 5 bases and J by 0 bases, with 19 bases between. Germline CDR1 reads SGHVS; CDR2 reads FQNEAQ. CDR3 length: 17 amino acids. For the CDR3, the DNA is TGTGCCAGCAGCCCTCGTTTTAGGACAGTTTCTAACTATGGCTACACCTTC. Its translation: CASSPRFRTVSNYGYTF.

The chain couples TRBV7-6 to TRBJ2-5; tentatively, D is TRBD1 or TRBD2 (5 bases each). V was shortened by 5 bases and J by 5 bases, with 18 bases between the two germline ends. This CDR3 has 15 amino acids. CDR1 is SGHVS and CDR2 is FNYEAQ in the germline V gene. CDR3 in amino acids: CASSLPRTGAETQYF. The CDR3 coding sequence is TGTGCCAGCAGCCTTCCGAGGACCGGGGCGGAGACCCAGTACTTC.

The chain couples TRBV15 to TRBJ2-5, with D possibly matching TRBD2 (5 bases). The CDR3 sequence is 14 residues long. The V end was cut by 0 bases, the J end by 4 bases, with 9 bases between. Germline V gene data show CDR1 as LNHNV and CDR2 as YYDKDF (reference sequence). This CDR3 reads CATSRDDYRETQYF. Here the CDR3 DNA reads TGTGCCACCAGCAGAGATGACTACCGAGAGACCCAGTACTTC.

The CDR3 spells CAISDEVPRRGETQYF. CDR3 coding DNA: TGTGCCATCAGTGATGAAGTCCCTCGTCGGGGAGAGACCCAGTACTTC. The gene calls are TRBV10-3 and TRBJ2-5; D is possibly TRBD2 (5 bases). Germline values: CDR1 ENHRY, CDR2 SYGVKD. The CDR3 sequence is 16 residues long. V gave up 3 bases and J gave up 4 bases, with 18 bases separating them.